A selection of T cell receptor beta chains follows, all from one sample in a study of breast tumors, draining lymph nodes, adjacent tissues. Via MiXCR, TCRdb re-called the multiplex PCR reads, giving one row per CDR3 protein. The table includes about 14,000 distinct CDR3 sequences, around 59% detected once. The sample comprised tumor-adjacent breast tissue. The receptors derive from a female donor with breast cancer. Some clones in this sample may be carry-over from other donors' samples. CDR3s include the opening cysteine and the closing phenylalanine or tryptophan. D genes are given only for firm matches. Size values are once, few and many counts, or a class for expanded clones, and some rows have none.

D,V,J,size,DNA,CDR3
TRBD2,TRBV19,TRBJ2-1,-,TGTGCCAGTAGTCTCGGGACTAGCGGGAGGGCTTTCAGTATCAATGAGCAGTTCTTC,CASSLGTSGRAFSINEQFF
-,TRBV5-8,TRBJ1-4,many,TGTGCCAGCAGCCGGGACCTCGGAGCAACTAATGAAAAACTGTTTTTT,CASSRDLGATNEKLFF
-,TRBV2,TRBJ2-3,few,TGTGCCAGCAGTGTAGGGTCGCCCGTTCATTCAGATACGCAGTATTTT,CASSVGSPVHSDTQYF
-,TRBV12-3/TRBV12-4,TRBJ1-2,-,TGTGCCAGCAGCCTGTCCGTAGGGAACTATGGCTACACCTTC,CASSLSVGNYGYTF
-,TRBV29-1,TRBJ2-7,few,TGCAGCGTCGCCGTGACCAGGGAGCAGTACTTC,CSVAVTREQYF
-,TRBV7-2,TRBJ1-5,-,TGTGCCAGCAGCAAAGACAGGTCGTTCAATCAGCCCCAGCATTTT,CASSKDRSFNQPQHF
-,TRBV7-2,TRBJ1-2,-,TGTGCCAGCAGCCTCGATCCGACATACGGCGATGTCGATGGCTACACCTTC,CASSLDPTYGDVDGYTF
-,TRBV20-1,TRBJ2-7,-,TGCAGTGGGTTCTCCTACGAGCAGTACTTC,CSGFSYEQYF
-,TRBV20-1,TRBJ2-7,-,TGCAGTGCCCAATCGGCGGACGGATACTACGAGCAGTACTTC,CSAQSADGYYEQYF
TRBD2,TRBV11-2,TRBJ2-7,-,TGTGCCAGCAGCTTAGAGCCGACTAGCGGGACCTCCTACGAGCAGTACTTC,CASSLEPTSGTSYEQYF
TRBD2,TRBV2,TRBJ2-7,medium-sized,TGTGCCAGCAGTGACCCTAGCGGGCGGAGCTCCTACGAGCAGTACTTC,CASSDPSGRSSYEQYF
TRBD1,TRBV2,TRBJ1-3,few,TGTGCCATAGGACAGGGAGCTGGAAACACCATATATTTT,CAIGQGAGNTIYF
TRBD1,TRBV9,TRBJ1-4,once,TGTGCCAGCAGCGTGGGGACAGGGACTAATGGGAAACTGTTTTTT,CASSVGTGTNGKLFF
-,TRBV2,TRBJ1-2,-,TGTGCCAGCAGTGAAGGTTTAGGACGGATGGCTAACTATGGCTACACCTTC,CASSEGLGRMANYGYTF
TRBD2,TRBV20-1,TRBJ2-1,many,TGCAGTGTTCAGCCGGGACTAGAGCAGTTCTTC,CSVQPGLEQFF
-,TRBV20-1,TRBJ2-1,-,TGCAGTGCTAGGGACAACAGCAATGAGCAGTTCTTC,CSARDNSNEQFF
-,TRBV12-3/TRBV12-4,TRBJ2-2,medium-sized,TGTGCCAGCACTGTCCCCCGCGGTCTCACCGGGGAGCTGTTTTTT,CASTVPRGLTGELFF
-,TRBV4-3,TRBJ2-2,-,TGCGCCAGCAGCCCTAGGCCGGGGTCGCACACCGGGGAGCTGTTTTTT,CASSPRPGSHTGELFF
-,TRBV19,TRBJ1-1,many,TGTGCCAGTATCCCCCCAGGACACTTGAACACTGAAGCTTTCTTT,CASIPPGHLNTEAFF
-,TRBV2,TRBJ2-7,-,TGTGCCAGCAGTGATGAGCGCGGCCCCTACGAGCAGTACTTC,CASSDERGPYEQYF
-,TRBV6-5,TRBJ2-5,-,TGTGCCAGCAGGGGCCCCGAGACCCAGTACTTC,CASRGPETQYF
TRBD2,TRBV5-1,TRBJ2-7,medium-sized,TGCGCCAGCAGCTTCGCTAGCGGGGGGACCTACGAGCAGTACTTC,CASSFASGGTYEQYF
TRBD1,TRBV12-3/TRBV12-4,TRBJ2-7,-,TGTGCCAGCAGACAGGGGGCCAGCGAGCAGTACTTC,CASRQGASEQYF
TRBD1,TRBV7-9,TRBJ1-1,-,TGTGCCAGCAGCTCGACAGGGTCGGACACTGAAGCTTTCTTT,CASSSTGSDTEAFF
TRBD1,TRBV5-6,TRBJ2-7,many,TGTGCCAGCAGCTTGAGGGTGGGAGGGACAGGGGGTGAAGAGCAGTACTTC,CASSLRVGGTGGEEQYF
-,TRBV14,TRBJ1-5,-,TGTGCCAGCAGCCCGGGCCCCAGTCAGCCCCAGCATTTT,CASSPGPSQPQHF
-,TRBV29-1,TRBJ2-7,-,TGCAGCGGTGAGACCTACGAGCAGTACTTC,CSGETYEQYF
-,TRBV27,TRBJ1-2,-,TGTGCCAGCAGTTTATTAAAGGGCGGAGGATATGGCTACACCTTC,CASSLLKGGGYGYTF
-,TRBV7-8,TRBJ1-5,many,TGTGCCAGCAGCTCTGTAGACGGCAATCAGCCCCAGCATTTT,CASSSVDGNQPQHF
-,TRBV5-1,TRBJ1-2,-,TGCGCCAGCAGCTTGGCCGATAAGGGGTTTTGGTATGGCTACACCTTC,CASSLADKGFWYGYTF
-,TRBV7-2,TRBJ1-2,-,TGTGCCAGCAGCATCAGGGATACCGGCTACACCTTC,CASSIRDTGYTF
TRBD1,TRBV2,TRBJ2-5,few,TGTGCCAGCAGTGAAGGACAGGGGCGAGAGACCCAGTACTTC,CASSEGQGRETQYF
TRBD1,TRBV29-1,TRBJ1-2,once,TGCAGCGTTGATGACGGGACAGCGGGGGATAGCTATGGCTACACCTTC,CSVDDGTAGDSYGYTF
-,TRBV29-1,TRBJ2-1,-,TGCAGCGTAGCTCAGCTGAGGAATGAGCAGTTCTTC,CSVAQLRNEQFF
TRBD2,TRBV19,TRBJ2-7,-,TGTGCCAGTAGTCGACTAGCGGCGGCCTACGAGCAGTACTTC,CASSRLAAAYEQYF
-,TRBV2,TRBJ2-6,few,TGTGCCAGCAGTGAAGCGGGGGCTGGGGCCAACGTCCTGACTTTC,CASSEAGAGANVLTF
TRBD1,TRBV27,TRBJ1-2,-,TGTGCCAGCAGTCCTCAGGGGGGAAACTATGGCTACACCTTC,CASSPQGGNYGYTF
-,TRBV4-2,TRBJ2-4,many,TGTGCCAGCAGCCAAGAGTGGGGGGCCGGCGAAAACATTCAGTACTTC,CASSQEWGAGENIQYF
-,TRBV5-5,TRBJ1-2,-,TGTGCCAGCAGCTTGGATCTAAAAGGGGCTGGCTACACCTTC,CASSLDLKGAGYTF
-,TRBV3-2,TRBJ2-3,-,TGTGCCAGCAACGGCGGGGCTAGCACAGATACGCAGTATTTT,CASNGGASTDTQYF
-,TRBV10-3,TRBJ1-2,-,TGTGCCATCAGCACGAAGAGGGATAACTATGGCTACACCTTC,CAISTKRDNYGYTF
-,TRBV14,TRBJ2-7,-,TGTGCCAGCAGCCAAGGACAAGGGTTTACCTACGAGCAGTACTTC,CASSQGQGFTYEQYF
-,TRBV5-6,TRBJ2-6,-,TGTGCCAGCAGCTTACTCTCGGGGTCCAACGTCCTGACTTTC,CASSLLSGSNVLTF
-,TRBV9,TRBJ2-1,-,TGTGCCAGCAGCCCGGATTCCCTTCCAAGCTCCTACAATGAGCAGTTCTTC,CASSPDSLPSSYNEQFF
TRBD1,TRBV10-3,TRBJ1-2,-,TGTGCCATCAATGTCTGGACAGGGGCGAACTATGGCTACACCTTC,CAINVWTGANYGYTF
-,TRBV6-6,TRBJ2-1,-,TGTGCCAGCAGTTACCAAGTCCGGAATGAGCAGTTCTTC,CASSYQVRNEQFF
-,TRBV14,TRBJ2-5,many,TGTGCCAGCACCGCAGCCCGGGGCGTCAAGGAGACCCAGTACTTC,CASTAARGVKETQYF
TRBD1,TRBV20-1,TRBJ1-6,-,TGCAGTGCTAGAGGCACAGGGGACAATTCACCCCTCCACTTT,CSARGTGDNSPLHF
-,TRBV12-3/TRBV12-4,TRBJ2-1,-,TGTGCCAGCAGTTTAGTACCTGCAGGGGATGAGCAGTTCTTC,CASSLVPAGDEQFF
TRBD1,TRBV2,TRBJ2-7,-,TGTGCCAGCAGAGGGGGGACAGGTTCCTACGAGCAGTACTTC,CASRGGTGSYEQYF
-,TRBV4-2,TRBJ2-3,-,TGTGCCAGCAGCCAAGGGCCAGCGGGTGGGACAGATACGCAGTATTTT,CASSQGPAGGTDTQYF
-,TRBV25-1,TRBJ2-5,-,TGTGCCAGCAGTGCGGGAAGGGGAAATGGAGAGACCCAGTACTTC,CASSAGRGNGETQYF
TRBD2,TRBV12-3/TRBV12-4,TRBJ2-5,-,TGTGCCACCTCGACTAGCGGGAGGGGAGAGACCCAGTACTTC,CATSTSGRGETQYF
TRBD2,TRBV7-8,TRBJ2-2,-,TGTGCCAGCAGCTTACTAGCGGGAGTGGACGGGGAGCTGTTTTTT,CASSLLAGVDGELFF